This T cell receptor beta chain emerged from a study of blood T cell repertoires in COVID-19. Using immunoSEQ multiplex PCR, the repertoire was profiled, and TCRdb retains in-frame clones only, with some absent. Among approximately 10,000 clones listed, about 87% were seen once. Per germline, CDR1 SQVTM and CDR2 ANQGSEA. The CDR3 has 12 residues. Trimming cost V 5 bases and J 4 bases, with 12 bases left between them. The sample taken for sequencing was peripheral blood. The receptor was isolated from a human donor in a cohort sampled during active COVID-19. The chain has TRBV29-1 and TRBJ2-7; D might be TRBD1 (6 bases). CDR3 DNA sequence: TGCAGCGTTCAAGTGGGGGCGTACGAGCAGTACTTC. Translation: CSVQVGAYEQYF.